Listed here is a single T cell receptor beta chain. TCRdb keeps only in-frame clones here, not all; method: immunoSEQ multiplex PCR. The table shows around 110,000 clones, with around 83% occurring only once. This sample is drawn from a study of blood T cell repertoires in COVID-19. On the study more broadly: The study drew acute and convalescent COVID-19 samples from the United States, Italy and Spain. In each case, the material was cDNA or gDNA derived from T cells, B-cell-depleted T cells, or PBMCs.

Trimming cost V 1 base and J 5 bases, with 11 bases left between them. Germline CDR1 and CDR2: KGHSY and FQNENV. CDR3 length equals 15 residues. Sequencing input: peripheral blood. The sequence was collected from a man aged 35 to 55 with acute or convalescent COVID-19. The chain joins TRBV16 to TRBJ1-4, with a weak D call TRBD1 (6 bases). CDR3 DNA sequence: TGTGCCAGCAGCCAATGGGCGGGGGCAAATGAAAAACTGTTTTTT. Protein: CASSQWAGANEKLFF.